One and the same sample provided the 26 T cell receptor beta chains below, sequenced in a study of CD8 T cells in Susac syndrome. RNA in amounts of roughly 0.5 to 1 ug was reverse transcribed with random hexamers. One entry per CDR3 protein, called by TCRdb with MiXCR from the immunoSEQ multiplex PCR reads. The table shows 150,000 to 190,000 distinct CDR3 sequences, with about 94% occurring only once. The material sequenced was CD8+ T cells from PBMCs. The receptors derive from a human donor with multiple sclerosis.

The chain recombines TRBV2 with TRBJ1-5; possible D gene TRBD1, 6 bases. Germline CDR1 and CDR2: SNHLY and FYNNEI. The CDR3 runs to 16 residues. V lost 5 bases and J lost 2, with 16 bases in between. The CDR3 protein is CASSFGTSEGNQPQHF. CDR3 DNA sequence: TGTGCCAGCAGTTTCGGGACATCGGAGGGCAATCAGCCCCAGCATTTT.

This clonotype occurred once. The chain is built from TRBV27 and TRBJ1-2; 9 bases line up with TRBD1. Germline CDR1 is MNHEY and CDR2 is SMNVEV (reference sequence). The CDR3 runs 15 residues. V was clipped by 5 bases and J by 5 bases; unmatched bases: 9. CDR3 DNA sequence: TGTGCCAGCAGTCCGCCGGGACAGGGCTTATATGGCTACACCTTC. It specifies CASSPPGQGLYGYTF.

The DNA of the CDR3 is TGTGCCAGCAGCCAGATTATGAGGAGAAGCGGGGGGACTACTAGCACAGATACGCAGTATTTT. Its translation: CASSQIMRRSGGTTSTDTQYF. V and J are TRBV4-2 and TRBJ2-3; TRBD2 matches at 9 bases. There are 21 residues in the CDR3. Germline V CDR1 and CDR2: LGHNA, YNFKEQ. V lost 3 bases and J lost 0; bases outside the gene matches: 19.

The chain employs TRBV30 and TRBJ2-3, with 10 bases aligning to TRBD2. After removal of 8 bases from V and 2 bases from J, the junction contained 10 bases not matched to a gene. The CDR3 spans 15 residues. CDR1 and CDR2 from the germline V gene are GTSNPN and SVGIG (reference sequence). The CDR3 sequence: CAGTAGGKSTDTQYF. CDR3 in DNA: TGTGCCGGCACAGCGGGGGGGAAATCCACAGATACGCAGTATTTT.

The chain couples TRBV6-5 to TRBJ1-2; D might be TRBD1 (6 bases). Germline loops: CDR1 MNHEY, CDR2 SVGAGI. The CDR3 is 13 residues long. Trimming shortened V by 7 bases and J by 2 bases, and 11 bases separated the two germline ends. CDR3 protein: CASTGERNYGYTF. The CDR3 DNA reads as TGTGCCAGCACAGGGGAGCGGAACTATGGCTACACCTTC.

With respect to this clonotype: A read error may account for a junction end that differs from germline. The J gene is TRBJ2-7, the V gene TRBV5-1; no clear D. CDR3 size: 11 residues. From germline, CDR1 is SGHRS and CDR2 YFSETQ. CDR3 region: CASSLGDEQYF. For the CDR3, the DNA is TGTGCCAGCAGTTTAGGCGACGAGCAGTACTTC.

This chain links TRBV19 with TRBJ1-2, with a weak D call TRBD1 (5 bases). Trimming pared 3 bases from V and 2 bases from J, leaving 13 bases between. Germline V gene data show CDR1 as LNHDA and CDR2 as SQIVND (reference sequence). This CDR3 has 15 residues. CDR3 region: CASSISGTSNYGYTF. In DNA, the CDR3 is TGTGCCAGTAGTATCTCCGGGACCTCCAACTATGGCTACACCTTC.

The rearrangement joins TRBV30 to TRBJ2-3; no clear D gene. This CDR3 spans 14 amino acids. Trimming left V 5 bases short and J 0 bases short, with 12 bases between. CDR1 GTSNPN and CDR2 SVGIG come from the germline V gene (reference sequence). The CDR3 DNA sequence: TGTGCCTGGCTCGGAACAGTAAGCACAGATACGCAGTATTTT. It specifies CAWLGTVSTDTQYF. Supplemented by reference TRBV30 and TRBJ2-3, the full variable domain reads SQTIHQWPATLVQPVGSPLSLECTVEGTSNPNLYWYRQAAGRGLQLLFYSVGIGQISSEVPQNLSASRPQDRQFILSSKKLLLSDSGFYLCAWLGTVSTDTQYFGPGTRLTVL.

This sequence joins TRBV20-1 and TRBJ1-1; D is undetermined. The ends were cut back, 2 bases at V and 1 base at J, with 8 bases in the middle. The CDR3 extends over 13 amino acids. Germline CDR1 reads DFQATT; CDR2 reads SNEGSKA (reference sequence). The CDR3 region has the DNA TGCAGTGCTAGATACAGCCCGAACACTGAAGCTTTCTTT. Protein sequence: CSARYSPNTEAFF.

V usage is TRBV7-9 and J usage is TRBJ2-5, with TRBD1 matching 10 bases. This CDR3 has 16 residues. Trimming took 6 bases from V and 1 from J; bases not matched to a gene: 8. Germline V lookup: CDR1 SEHNR, CDR2 FQNEAQ (reference sequence). CDR3: CASRGRRDRGQETQYF. The CDR3 region has the DNA TGTGCCAGCAGGGGAAGGCGGGACAGGGGCCAAGAGACCCAGTACTTC.

For the CDR3, the DNA is TGTGCCAGCAGCTCTCTAGCGGGGAGTCGAAACGAGCAGTACTTC. Translating it yields CASSSLAGSRNEQYF. This chain joins TRBV7-8 and TRBJ2-7; 9 positions agree with TRBD2. CDR3 length equals 15 residues. Germline CDR1 and CDR2: SGHVS and FQNEAQ. V dropped 4 bases and J dropped 5; count of bases not matched to a gene: 9.

J is TRBJ1-1 and V is TRBV27; D uncertain. Germline V CDR1 and CDR2: MNHEY, SMNVEV (reference sequence). Trimming left V 5 bases short and J 3 bases short, with 7 bases between. The CDR3 sequence is 12 residues long. CDR3 region: CASSHHDTEAFF. For the CDR3, the DNA is TGTGCCAGCAGTCACCACGACACTGAAGCTTTCTTT.

The chain combines TRBV20-1 with TRBJ2-1, with D perhaps TRBD2 (6 bases). Germline V gene sequence: CDR1 DFQATT, CDR2 SNEGSKA (reference sequence). This CDR3 region has 15 residues. The V and J ends lost 0 bases and 1 base respectively, with 10 bases between them. CDR3 nucleotides: TGCAGTGCTAGAGATTCCGGGGGATCCTACAATGAGCAGTTCTTC. Protein product: CSARDSGGSYNEQFF.

The chain combines TRBV3-1 with TRBJ2-5, with TRBD2 identical over 10 bases. CDR3 length: 18 amino acids. V shed 1 base and J 2 bases; nucleotides not matched to a gene: 10. CDR1 and CDR2 (germline): LGHDT, YNNKEL (reference sequence). The CDR3 loop reads CASSQGTSGVMRQETQYF. CDR3 bases: TGTGCCAGCAGCCAAGGGACTAGCGGAGTTATGAGGCAAGAGACCCAGTACTTC.

The chain has TRBV27 and TRBJ2-7, with unresolved D. The ends were cut back, 3 bases at V and 0 bases at J, with 6 bases in the middle. The CDR3 length is 13 residues. Per the germline V gene, CDR1 is MNHEY and CDR2 is SMNVEV (reference sequence). CDR3 nucleotide sequence: TGTGCCAGCAGTTTTGGCATCTCCTACGAGCAGTACTTC. Its translation: CASSFGISYEQYF.

V gene TRBV19 combines with J gene TRBJ1-5; TRBD1 aligns across 12 bases. Germline assignment: CDR1 LNHDA and CDR2 SQIVND (reference sequence). V was pared by 5 bases and J by 4 bases, with 6 bases of the junction left unmatched. This CDR3 comprises 16 residues. The CDR3 coding sequence is TGTGCCAGTAGTCTCGGGACAGGGGGCTTTAATCAGCCCCAGCATTTT. It yields the protein CASSLGTGGFNQPQHF.

This chain links TRBV20-1 with TRBJ2-4; perhaps TRBD1 as D (6 bases). This CDR3 is 15 amino acids long. V was cut by 3 bases and J by 0 bases, with 12 bases left in between. Germline values: CDR1 DFQATT, CDR2 SNEGSKA (reference sequence). This CDR3 reads CSARDRSIAKNIQYF. The CDR3 DNA follows: TGCAGTGCTAGGGACAGATCCATAGCCAAAAACATTCAGTACTTC.

V is TRBV20-1 and J is TRBJ1-1; 8 bases map to TRBD1. The V segment lost 4 bases and the J segment 4 bases; nucleotides outside the gene matches: 11. Germline CDR1 reads DFQATT; CDR2 reads SNEGSKA (reference sequence). This CDR3 is 15 amino acids long. CDR3 bases: TGCAGTGCTAAACAAGACAGGGGCCCGCTCACTGAAGCTTTCTTT. Its protein product is CSAKQDRGPLTEAFF.

This sequence joins TRBV20-1 and TRBJ1-2; D is ambiguous. The ends were cut back, 1 base at V and 0 bases at J, with 12 bases in the middle. The V gene's germline CDR1 is DFQATT and CDR2 SNEGSKA (reference sequence). The CDR3 has 15 residues. As DNA, the CDR3 is TGCAGTGCTAGAGCTCTGATAGGTACTAACTATGGCTACACCTTC. This encodes CSARALIGTNYGYTF.

This clonotype was counted only a few times. The chain links TRBV7-6 to TRBJ2-3; D could derive from TRBD1 or TRBD2 (5 bases each). The CDR3 has 14 residues. The germline CDR1 and CDR2 sequences are SGHVS and FNYEAQ. The ends were cut back, 4 bases at V and 4 bases at J, with 12 bases in the middle. CDR3 residues: CASSSGPRADTQYF. Here the CDR3 DNA reads TGTGCCAGCAGCTCGGGACCGCGAGCAGATACGCAGTATTTT.

This sequence joins TRBV7-9 and TRBJ1-1; TRBD1 matches at 8 bases. The CDR3 sequence is 16 residues long. The J segment lost 0 bases and the V segment lost 3 bases, leaving 6 bases of the junction unmatched. The germline V gene has CDR1 SEHNR and CDR2 FQNEAQ (reference sequence). The CDR3 DNA is TGTGCCAGCAGCTTCAGGGGGCGCGGAATGAACACTGAAGCTTTCTTT. This gives the protein CASSFRGRGMNTEAFF.

The V call is TRBV7-9, the J call TRBJ2-3, with TRBD2 as a possible D gene (6 bases). V lost 4 bases, J lost 1 base, and 18 bases lay in between. Germline V gives CDR1 SEHNR, CDR2 FQNEAQ (reference sequence). This CDR3 contains 17 residues. DNA for the CDR3: TGTGCCAGCAGCTGGGGCGGGGAAGGGCTGGGCACAGATACGCAGTATTTT. This codes for CASSWGGEGLGTDTQYF.

This chain connects TRBV20-1 to TRBJ2-1; TRBD1 or TRBD2 may be the D gene (5 bases each). The CDR3 sequence is 17 residues long. Germline assignment: CDR1 DFQATT and CDR2 SNEGSKA (reference sequence). V was shortened by 0 bases and J by 4 bases, with 19 bases between the two germline ends. The CDR3 sequence: CSARDPVGVGGYNEQFF. CDR3 bases: TGCAGTGCTAGAGATCCTGTTGGGGTTGGGGGTTACAATGAGCAGTTCTTC.

The chain recombines TRBV7-9 with TRBJ2-4; D is undetermined. CDR1 is SEHNR, CDR2 FQNEAQ, per germline (reference sequence). Trimming took off 1 base at V and 0 bases at J, with 7 bases between the two ends. This CDR3 has 15 residues. The CDR3 region is CASSLVGLAKNIQYF. The CDR3 bases are TGTGCCAGCAGCTTAGTAGGTCTAGCCAAAAACATTCAGTACTTC. Based on the CDR3 plus reference TRBV7-9 and TRBJ2-4, the full variable domain is DTGVSQNPRHKITKRGQNVTFRCDPISEHNRLYWYRQTLGQGPEFLTYFQNEAQLEKSRLLSDRFSAERPKGSFSTLEIQRTEQGDSAMYLCASSLVGLAKNIQYFGAGTRLSVL.

The rearrangement links TRBV20-1 to TRBJ1-5, with D tentatively TRBD1 (5 bases). Trimming removed 0 bases at V and 7 bases at J, with 16 bases between. The CDR3 length is 15 residues. CDR1 is DFQATT and CDR2 is SNEGSKA in the germline V gene (reference sequence). This CDR3 reads CSARDGGVVLQPQHF. The CDR3 nucleotides read TGCAGTGCTAGAGATGGGGGGGTAGTACTGCAGCCCCAGCATTTT.

This sequence joins TRBV12-3 or TRBV12-4 and TRBJ2-1; the match to TRBD2 covers 8 bases. Trimming at V came to 4 bases and at J to 4 bases, leaving 3 bases not matched to a gene. This CDR3 has 14 residues. The CDR3, as DNA: TGTGCCAGCAGTTGGGCGGGGGGTTACAATGAGCAGTTCTTC. This codes for CASSWAGGYNEQFF.